The clone carrying this TCR beta chain has just a few counts. The source of the sample is a study of blood T cell repertoires in COVID-19. About the research overall: Sites in the United States, Italy and Spain provided acute and convalescent COVID-19 samples.

The trim removed 0 bases at V and 8 bases at J, leaving 6 bases unmatched. The germline V gene encodes CDR1 SEHNR and CDR2 FQNEAQ (reference sequence). The CDR3 consists of 15 residues. Generated by immunoSEQ multiplex PCR, the TCRdb table keeps only in-frame clones and is missing some. There are 150,000 to 200,000 clones in the sample; about nine tenths occur only once, and about 2.2% lies in the top ten. The clonotype comes from a woman in her thirties who had recovered from COVID-19. Material for sequencing was PBMCs or T cells enriched from blood (not recorded which). The V gene is TRBV7-9, the J gene TRBJ1-5; 8 bases are a match to TRBD1. The DNA for the CDR3 is TGTGCCAGCAGCTTAGCCGCCGGGACAGGAAAGCCCCAGCATTTT. Its protein product is CASSLAAGTGKPQHF. Full variable domain (missing parts from reference TRBV7-9 and TRBJ1-5): DTGVSQNPRHKITKRGQNVTFRCDPISEHNRLYWYRQTLGQGPEFLTYFQNEAQLEKSRLLSDRFSAERPKGSFSTLEIQRTEQGDSAMYLCASSLAAGTGKPQHFGDGTRLSIL.